This record looks at one TCR beta chain sequence and its context. Its specificity is unknown. V trimming: 4 bases; J trimming: 8 bases; junction bases outside the gene matches: 6. The CDR3 extends over 15 amino acids. Germline CDR1 is SGHTA and CDR2 is FQGTGA. Each of the CD4+ naive, central memory, regulatory and stem cell-like memory populations was sorted via CD45RO/CCR7/CD25/CD127/CD95/CD27. This sample was included in a study of beta chain features in type 1 diabetes. Study observations and caveats: For Type 1 diabetes patients, all four CD4+ subsets carried TCRB CDR3s that were moderately but significantly shorter. Sequencing used cDNA, and cells with high TCR expression could therefore be over-represented. Type 1 diabetes patients had VDJ junctions that carried fewer insertions and more deletions.

TCRB transcripts that were expressed got sequenced, as all of the isolated RNA had been reverse transcribed. Generated by immunoSEQ multiplex PCR, the TCRdb table keeps only in-frame clones and is missing some. The table has some 150,000 clones, around 10% seen once. The specimen sequenced was central memory CD4+ T cells from blood. This sequence was found in a man aged 18-30 years in good health. The gene calls are TRBV7-3 and TRBJ2-1, with TRBD2 matching over 12 bases. CDR3 nucleotides: TGTGCCAGCAGCTCACTAGCGGGAGGTCTCGATGAGCAGTTCTTC. Translated, it gives CASSSLAGGLDEQFF.